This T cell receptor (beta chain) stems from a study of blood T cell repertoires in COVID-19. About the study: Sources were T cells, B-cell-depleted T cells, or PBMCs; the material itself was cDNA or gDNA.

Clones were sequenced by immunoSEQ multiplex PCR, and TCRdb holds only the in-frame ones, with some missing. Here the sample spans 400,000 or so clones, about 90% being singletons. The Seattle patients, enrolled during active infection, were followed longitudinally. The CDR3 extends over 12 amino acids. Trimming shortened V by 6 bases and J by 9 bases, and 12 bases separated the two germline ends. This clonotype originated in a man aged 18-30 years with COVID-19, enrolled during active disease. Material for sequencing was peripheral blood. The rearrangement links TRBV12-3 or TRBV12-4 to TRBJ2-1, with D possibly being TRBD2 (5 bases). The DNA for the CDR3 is TGTGCCAGCAGCCCACTAGATGCTGAGCAGTTCTTC. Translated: CASSPLDAEQFF.